This record concerns one T cell receptor beta chain sequence. Its matching antigen is unknown. The data were obtained in a study of response to subunit inactivated influenza vaccine. Study-wide results and caveats: Every seasonal influenza vaccination brings in few new T cells, the authors suggested.

TCRdb reanalysed the RT-PCR reads using MiXCR and keeps one entry per CDR3 protein. The data show 650,000 to 800,000 distinct CDR3 sequences, 14% seen once. The V gene end was trimmed by 6 bases and the J gene end by 7 bases; junction bases not matched to a gene: 10. The length of the CDR3 is 15 residues. CDR1 MNHNS and CDR2 SASEGT come from the germline V gene. The specimen was PBMCs from blood, collected about 14 days before vaccination. The TCR sequence derives from a man aged 45 to 65 who received an inactivated influenza vaccine. The chain joins TRBV6-1 to TRBJ2-1, with TRBD1 matching 9 bases. CDR3 amino acids: CASSSPGQGKNEQFF. The CDR3 DNA reads as TGTGCCAGCAGCTCACCGGGACAGGGTAAGAATGAGCAGTTCTTC.